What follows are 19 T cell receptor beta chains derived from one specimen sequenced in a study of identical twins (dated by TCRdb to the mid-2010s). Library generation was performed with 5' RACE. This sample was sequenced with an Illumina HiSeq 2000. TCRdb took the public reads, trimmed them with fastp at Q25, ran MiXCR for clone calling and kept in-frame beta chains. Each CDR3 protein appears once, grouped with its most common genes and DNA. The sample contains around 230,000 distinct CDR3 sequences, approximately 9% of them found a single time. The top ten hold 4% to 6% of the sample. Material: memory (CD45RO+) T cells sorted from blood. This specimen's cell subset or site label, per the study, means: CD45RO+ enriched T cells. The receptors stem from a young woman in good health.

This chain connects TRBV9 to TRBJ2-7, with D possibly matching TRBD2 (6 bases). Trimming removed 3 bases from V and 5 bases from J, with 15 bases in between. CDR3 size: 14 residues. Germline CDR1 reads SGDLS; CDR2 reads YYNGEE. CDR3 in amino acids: CASSAGGVLHEQYF. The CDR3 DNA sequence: TGTGCCAGCAGCGCGGGCGGGGTTCTTCACGAGCAGTACTTC. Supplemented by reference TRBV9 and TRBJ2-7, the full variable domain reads DSGVTQTPKHLITATGQRVTLRCSPRSGDLSVYWYQQSLDQGLQFLIQYYNGEERAKGNILERFSAQQFPDLHSELNLSSLELGDSALYFCASSAGGVLHEQYFGPGTRLTVT.

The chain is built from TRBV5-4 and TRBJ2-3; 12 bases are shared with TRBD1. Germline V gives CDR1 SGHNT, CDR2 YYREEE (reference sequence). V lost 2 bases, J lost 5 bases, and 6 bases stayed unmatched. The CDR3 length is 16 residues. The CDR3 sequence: CASSLRGTGGRDTQYF. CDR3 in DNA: TGTGCCAGCAGCTTACGCGGGACAGGGGGCAGAGATACGCAGTATTTT.

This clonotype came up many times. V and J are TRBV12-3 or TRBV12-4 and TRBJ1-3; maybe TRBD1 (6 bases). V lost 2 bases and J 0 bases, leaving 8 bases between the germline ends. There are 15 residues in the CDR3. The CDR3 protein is CASSLKGGSGNTIYF. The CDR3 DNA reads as TGTGCCAGCAGTTTAAAGGGGGGCTCTGGAAACACCATATATTTT.

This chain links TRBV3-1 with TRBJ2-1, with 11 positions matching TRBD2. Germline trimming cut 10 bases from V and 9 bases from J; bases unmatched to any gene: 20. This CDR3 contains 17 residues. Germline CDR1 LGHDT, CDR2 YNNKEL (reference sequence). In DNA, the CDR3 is TGTGCCACCACCAAACAGGTAGCGGGGGGGCCTGGTAGTGAGCAGTTCTTC. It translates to CATTKQVAGGPGSEQFF.

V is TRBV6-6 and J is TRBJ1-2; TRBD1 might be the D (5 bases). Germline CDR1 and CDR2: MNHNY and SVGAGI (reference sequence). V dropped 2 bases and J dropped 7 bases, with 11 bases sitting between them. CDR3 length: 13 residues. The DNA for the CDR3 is TGTGCCAGCAGTTACGACGCAACAGGTGGCTACACCTTC. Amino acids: CASSYDATGGYTF.

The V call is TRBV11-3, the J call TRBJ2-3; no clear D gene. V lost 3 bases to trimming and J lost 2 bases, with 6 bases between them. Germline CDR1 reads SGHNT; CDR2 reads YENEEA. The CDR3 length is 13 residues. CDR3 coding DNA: TGTGCCAGCAGCTTCAGGATCACAGATACGCAGTATTTT. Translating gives CASSFRITDTQYF.

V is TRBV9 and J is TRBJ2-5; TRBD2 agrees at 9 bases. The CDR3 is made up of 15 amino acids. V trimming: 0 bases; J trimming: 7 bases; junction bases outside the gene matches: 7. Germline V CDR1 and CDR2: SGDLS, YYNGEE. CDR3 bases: TGTGCCAGCAGCGTAGTTAGCGGGGGTGCGGGGACCCAGTACTTC. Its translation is CASSVVSGGAGTQYF.

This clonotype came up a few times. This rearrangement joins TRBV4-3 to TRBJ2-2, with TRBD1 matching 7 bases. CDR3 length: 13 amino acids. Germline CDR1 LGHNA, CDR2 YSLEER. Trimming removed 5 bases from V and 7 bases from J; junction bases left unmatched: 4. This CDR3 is CASSRGPGGELFF. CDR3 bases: TGCGCCAGCAGCAGGGGGCCTGGCGGGGAGCTGTTTTTT.

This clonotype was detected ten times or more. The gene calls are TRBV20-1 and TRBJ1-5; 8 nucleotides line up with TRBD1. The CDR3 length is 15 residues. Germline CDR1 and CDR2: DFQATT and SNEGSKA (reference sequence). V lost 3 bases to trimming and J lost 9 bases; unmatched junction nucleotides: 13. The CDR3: CSARDPDRAIGPQHF. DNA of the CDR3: TGCAGTGCTAGGGACCCGGACAGGGCAATAGGGCCCCAGCATTTT.

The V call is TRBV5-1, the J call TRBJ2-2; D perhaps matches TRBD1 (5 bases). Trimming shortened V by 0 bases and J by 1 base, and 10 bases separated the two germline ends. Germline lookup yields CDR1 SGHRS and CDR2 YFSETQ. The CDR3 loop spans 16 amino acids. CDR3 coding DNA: TGCGCCAGCAGCTTGGGGGCAGGGATGAACACCGGGGAGCTGTTTTTT. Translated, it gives CASSLGAGMNTGELFF.

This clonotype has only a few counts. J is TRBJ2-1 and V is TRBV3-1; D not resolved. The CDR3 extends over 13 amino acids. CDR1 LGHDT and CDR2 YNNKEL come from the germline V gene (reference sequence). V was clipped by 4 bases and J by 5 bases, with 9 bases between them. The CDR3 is CASSPPTDNEQFF. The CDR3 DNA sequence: TGTGCCAGCAGCCCCCCGACCGACAATGAGCAGTTCTTC.

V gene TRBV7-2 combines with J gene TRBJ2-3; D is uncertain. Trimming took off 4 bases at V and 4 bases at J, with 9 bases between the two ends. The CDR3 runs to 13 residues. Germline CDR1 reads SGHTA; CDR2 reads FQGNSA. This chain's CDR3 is CASSWKGSDTQYF. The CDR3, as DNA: TGTGCCAGCAGCTGGAAAGGGTCAGATACGCAGTATTTT.

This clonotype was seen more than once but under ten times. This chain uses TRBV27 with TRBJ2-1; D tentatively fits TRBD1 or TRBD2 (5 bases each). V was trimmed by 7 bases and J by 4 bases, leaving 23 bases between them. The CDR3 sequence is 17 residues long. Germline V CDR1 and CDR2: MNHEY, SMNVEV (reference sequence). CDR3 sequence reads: CASTLTPPGRRYNEQFF. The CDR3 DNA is TGTGCCAGCACCCTAACCCCCCCGGGACGGAGGTACAATGAGCAGTTCTTC.

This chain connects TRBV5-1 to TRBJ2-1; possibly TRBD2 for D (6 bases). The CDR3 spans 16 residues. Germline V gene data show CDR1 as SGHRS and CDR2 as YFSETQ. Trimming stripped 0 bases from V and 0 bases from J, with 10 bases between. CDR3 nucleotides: TGCGCCAGCAGCTTGGCCGGGGGACGCTCCTACAATGAGCAGTTCTTC. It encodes CASSLAGGRSYNEQFF.

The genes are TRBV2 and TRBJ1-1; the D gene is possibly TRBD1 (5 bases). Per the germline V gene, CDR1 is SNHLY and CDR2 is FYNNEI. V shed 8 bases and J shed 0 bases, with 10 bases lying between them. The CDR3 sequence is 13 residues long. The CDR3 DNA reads TGTGCCAGCGCTGGCAGGGTGAACACTGAAGCTTTCTTT. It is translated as CASAGRVNTEAFF.

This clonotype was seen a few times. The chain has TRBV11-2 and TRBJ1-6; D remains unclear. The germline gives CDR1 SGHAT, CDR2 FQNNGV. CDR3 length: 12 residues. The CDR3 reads CASGRNNSPLHF. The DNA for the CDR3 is TGTGCATCGGGCAGGAATAATTCACCCCTCCACTTT.

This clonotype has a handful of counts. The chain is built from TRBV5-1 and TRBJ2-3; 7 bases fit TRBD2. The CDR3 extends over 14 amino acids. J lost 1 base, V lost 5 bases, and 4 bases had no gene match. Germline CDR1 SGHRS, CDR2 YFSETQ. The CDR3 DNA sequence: TGCGCCAGCAGGGTCAGCGGGGGCACAGATACGCAGTATTTT. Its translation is CASRVSGGTDTQYF.

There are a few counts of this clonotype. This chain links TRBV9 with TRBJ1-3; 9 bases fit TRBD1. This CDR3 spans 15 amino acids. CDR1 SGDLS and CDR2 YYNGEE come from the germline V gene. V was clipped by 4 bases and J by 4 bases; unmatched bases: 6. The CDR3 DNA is TGTGCCAGCAGCCCGACGGGACAGGGAGGAAACACCATATATTTT. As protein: CASSPTGQGGNTIYF.

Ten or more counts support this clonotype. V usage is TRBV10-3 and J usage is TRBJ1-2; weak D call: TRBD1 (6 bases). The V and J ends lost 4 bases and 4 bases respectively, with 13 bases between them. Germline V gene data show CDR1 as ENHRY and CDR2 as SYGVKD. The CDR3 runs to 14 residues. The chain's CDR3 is CAISGQGPSYGYTF. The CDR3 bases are TGTGCCATCAGTGGCCAGGGGCCAAGCTATGGCTACACCTTC.